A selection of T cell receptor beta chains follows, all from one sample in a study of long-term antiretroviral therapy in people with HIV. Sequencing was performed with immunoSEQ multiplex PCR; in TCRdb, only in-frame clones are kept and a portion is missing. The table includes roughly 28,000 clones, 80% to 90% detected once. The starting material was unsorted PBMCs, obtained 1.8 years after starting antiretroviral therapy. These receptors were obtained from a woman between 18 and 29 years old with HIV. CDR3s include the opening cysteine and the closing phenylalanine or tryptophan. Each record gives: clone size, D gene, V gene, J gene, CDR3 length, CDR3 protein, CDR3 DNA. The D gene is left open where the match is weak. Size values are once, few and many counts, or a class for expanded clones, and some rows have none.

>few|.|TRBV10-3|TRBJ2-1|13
CAISELTRHEQFF
TGTGCCATCAGTGAGTTGACTAGGCATGAGCAGTTCTTC
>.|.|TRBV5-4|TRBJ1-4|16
CASSASYKMRNEKLFF
TGTGCCAGCAGCGCGTCTTACAAGATGCGTAATGAAAAACTGTTTTTT
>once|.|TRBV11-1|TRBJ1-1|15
CASGLRGEANTEAFF
TGTGCCAGCGGACTGCGTGGGGAGGCCAACACTGAAGCTTTCTTT
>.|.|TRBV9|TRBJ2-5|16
CASSPGGLGPQETQYF
TGTGCCAGCAGCCCAGGAGGGCTGGGTCCCCAAGAGACCCAGTACTTC
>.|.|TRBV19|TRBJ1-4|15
CASRPWTPTNEKLFF
TGTGCCAGTAGACCATGGACACCAACTAATGAAAAACTGTTTTTT
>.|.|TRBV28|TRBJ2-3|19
CASSFPRDNRAPNTDTQYF
TGTGCCAGCAGTTTCCCCCGGGACAATCGTGCACCCAACACAGATACGCAGTATTTT
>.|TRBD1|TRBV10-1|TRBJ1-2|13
CASSEKPGQQDAF
TGCGCCAGCAGTGAGAAACCGGGACAGCAAGACGCCTTC
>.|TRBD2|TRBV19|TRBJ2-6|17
CASSTQGGLIGANVLTF
TGTGCCAGTAGTACCCAGGGAGGGTTGATTGGGGCCAACGTCCTGACTTTC
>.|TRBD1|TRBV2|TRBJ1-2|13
CASERDSQYGYTF
TGTGCCAGCGAGAGGGACAGCCAATATGGCTACACCTTC
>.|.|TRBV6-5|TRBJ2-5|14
CASGPGGVIETQYF
TGTGCCAGCGGCCCAGGGGGGGTTATAGAGACCCAGTACTTC
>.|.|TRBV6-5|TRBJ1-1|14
CASSYSRQTTEAFF
TGTGCCAGCAGTTACTCCAGGCAGACCACTGAAGCTTTCTTT
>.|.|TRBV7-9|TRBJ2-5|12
CASSNINETQYF
TGTGCCAGCAGCAATATCAACGAGACCCAGTACTTC
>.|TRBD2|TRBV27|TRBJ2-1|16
CASSLLGLAGPNEQFF
TGTGCCAGCAGTCTCCTTGGGCTAGCGGGACCCAATGAGCAGTTCTTC
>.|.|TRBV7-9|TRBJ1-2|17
CASSLSRPSRGDYGYTF
TGTGCCAGCAGCCTCTCCCGCCCCTCGAGGGGTGACTATGGCTACACCTTC
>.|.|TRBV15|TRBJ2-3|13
CATSWTSTDTQYF
TGTGCCACCAGCTGGACTAGCACAGATACGCAGTATTTT
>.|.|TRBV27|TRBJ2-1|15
CASSFTAVVYNEQFF
TGTGCCAGCAGTTTCACAGCCGTAGTCTACAATGAGCAGTTCTTC
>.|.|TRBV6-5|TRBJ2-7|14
CASSYWDRRYEQYF
TGTGCCAGCAGTTACTGGGACCGACGCTACGAGCAGTACTTC
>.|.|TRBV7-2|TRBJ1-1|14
CASSFSLGNTEAFF
TGTGCCAGCAGCTTTTCTCTAGGGAACACTGAAGCTTTCTTT
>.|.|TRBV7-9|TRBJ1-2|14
CASSLAGGIHGYTF
TGTGCCAGCAGCTTAGCCGGGGGGATTCATGGCTACACCTTC
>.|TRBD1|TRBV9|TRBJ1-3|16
CASSVGEGANGNTIYF
TGTGCCAGCAGCGTAGGTGAGGGGGCGAACGGAAACACCATATATTTT
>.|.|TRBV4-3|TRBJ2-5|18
CASSQRFGGEGPKETQYF
TGCGCCAGCAGCCAACGGTTCGGCGGCGAGGGCCCCAAAGAGACCCAGTACTTC
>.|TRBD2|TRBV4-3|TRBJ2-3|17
CASSQDGTSDVPDTQYF
TGCGCCAGCAGCCAAGATGGGACTAGCGATGTGCCAGATACGCAGTATTTT
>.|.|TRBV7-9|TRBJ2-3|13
CASSPTLTDTQYF
TGTGCCAGCAGCCCGACGTTAACAGATACGCAGTATTTT
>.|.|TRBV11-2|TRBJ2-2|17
CASSLDRHREGTGELFF
TGTGCCAGCAGCTTAGATCGACACAGGGAGGGCACCGGGGAGCTGTTTTTT
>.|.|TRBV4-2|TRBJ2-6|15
CASSLTAGGANVLTF
TGTGCCAGCAGCCTGACGGCGGGTGGGGCCAACGTCCTGACTTTC
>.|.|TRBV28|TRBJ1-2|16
CASIPPSRGARDGYTF
TGTGCCAGCATCCCTCCTTCCCGGGGGGCGAGGGATGGCTACACCTTC
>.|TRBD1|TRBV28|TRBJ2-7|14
CASSFLTGGGEQYF
TGTGCCAGCAGTTTCCTGACAGGGGGGGGCGAGCAGTACTTC
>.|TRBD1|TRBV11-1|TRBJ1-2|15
CASSPRDRPAESYTF
TGTGCCAGCAGCCCACGGGACAGGCCCGCCGAGAGCTACACCTTC
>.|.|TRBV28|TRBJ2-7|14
CASSLSPDTYEQYF
TGTGCCAGCAGTTTATCGCCAGACACCTACGAGCAGTACTTC
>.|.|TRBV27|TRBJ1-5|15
CASSFLGGQGQPQHF
TGTGCCAGCAGTTTTTTAGGGGGTCAGGGTCAGCCCCAGCATTTT
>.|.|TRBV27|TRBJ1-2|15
CASSFTTRTILGYTF
TGTGCCAGCAGTTTCACTACGAGGACAATCCTTGGCTACACCTTC
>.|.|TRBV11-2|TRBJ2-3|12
CASTLYTDTQYF
TGTGCCAGCACCCTATACACAGATACGCAGTATTTT
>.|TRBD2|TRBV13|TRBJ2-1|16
CASSLGLAGAVNEQFF
TGTGCCAGCAGCTTAGGACTAGCGGGAGCTGTGAATGAGCAGTTCTTC
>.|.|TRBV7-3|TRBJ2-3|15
CASSPDGLRTDTQYF
TGTGCCAGCAGCCCGGATGGCCTTCGCACAGATACGCAGTATTTT
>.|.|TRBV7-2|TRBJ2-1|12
CASSSGYSEQFF
TGTGCCAGCAGCTCGGGGTATAGTGAGCAGTTCTTC
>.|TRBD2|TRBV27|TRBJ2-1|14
CASSWTSGRGLVIF
TGTGCCAGCAGTTGGACTAGCGGGAGGGGTTTGGTGATCTTC
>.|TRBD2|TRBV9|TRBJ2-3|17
CASSVIGLAGGTDTQYF
TGTGCCAGCAGCGTAATAGGACTAGCGGGAGGGACAGATACGCAGTATTTT
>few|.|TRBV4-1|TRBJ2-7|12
CASSGTSYEQYF
TGCGCCAGCAGCGGGACCTCCTACGAGCAGTACTTC
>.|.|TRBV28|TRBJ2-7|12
CASSSGIHEQYF
TGTGCCAGCAGTTCCGGGATCCACGAGCAGTACTTC
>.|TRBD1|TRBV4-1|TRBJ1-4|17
CASSYPGQGDPNEKLFF
TGCGCCAGCAGTTACCCGGGACAGGGGGATCCTAATGAAAAACTGTTTTTT
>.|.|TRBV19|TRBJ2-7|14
CASSKDPNTYEQYF
TGTGCCAGTAGCAAAGACCCGAATACCTACGAGCAGTACTTC
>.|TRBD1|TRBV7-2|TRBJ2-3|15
CASSLRGQDTDTQYF
TGTGCCAGCAGCTTACGGGGACAGGACACAGATACGCAGTATTTT
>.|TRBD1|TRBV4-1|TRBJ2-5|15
CASSPAGQGIETQYF
TGCGCCAGCAGCCCCGCGGGACAGGGAATTGAGACCCAGTACTTC
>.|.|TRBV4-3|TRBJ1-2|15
CASSQEGSANYGYTF
TGCGCCAGCAGCCAAGAGGGTTCAGCTAACTATGGCTACACCTTC
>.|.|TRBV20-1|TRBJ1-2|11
CSAREVYGYTF
TGCAGTGCTAGAGAGGTCTATGGCTACACCTTC
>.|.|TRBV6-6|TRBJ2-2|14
CASSYGAGTGELFF
TGTGCCAGCAGTTACGGGGCAGGCACCGGGGAGCTGTTTTTT
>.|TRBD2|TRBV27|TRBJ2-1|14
CASRTSGSGNEQFF
TGTGCCAGCAGGACTAGCGGGAGCGGGAATGAGCAGTTCTTC
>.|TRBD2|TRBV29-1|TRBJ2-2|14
CSGGLAGDTGELFF
TGCAGCGGGGGGCTAGCGGGAGATACCGGGGAGCTGTTTTTT
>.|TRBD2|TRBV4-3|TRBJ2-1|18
CASSQFPSGTTSYNEQFF
TGCGCCAGCAGCCAATTCCCTAGCGGGACGACATCCTACAATGAGCAGTTCTTC
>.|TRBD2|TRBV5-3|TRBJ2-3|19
CARSLKGSGRQSSTDTQYF
TGTGCCAGAAGCTTGAAAGGTAGCGGGAGACAGTCTAGCACAGATACGCAGTATTTT
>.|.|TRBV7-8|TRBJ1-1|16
CASSLDRSPLGTEAFF
TGTGCCAGCAGCTTAGACAGGTCCCCCCTGGGCACTGAAGCTTTCTTT
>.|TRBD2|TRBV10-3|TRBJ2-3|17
CAISEGRGPRTTDTQYF
TGTGCCATCAGTGAGGGGAGGGGCCCTAGGACCACAGATACGCAGTATTTT
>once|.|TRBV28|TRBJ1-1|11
CATRGQPEAFF
TGTGCCACCCGTGGACAGCCTGAAGCTTTCTTT
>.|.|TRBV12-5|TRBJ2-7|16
CASGPPKVAENYEQYF
TGTGCTAGTGGTCCTCCCAAGGTAGCAGAGAACTACGAGCAGTACTTC
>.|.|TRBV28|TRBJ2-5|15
CASTEGTGRQETQYF
TGTGCCAGCACAGAGGGGACGGGGAGGCAAGAGACCCAGTACTTC
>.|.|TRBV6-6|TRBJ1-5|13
CASILVAGGPQHF
.
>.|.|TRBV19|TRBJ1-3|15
CASSNHRGTGNTIYF
TGTGCCAGCAGTAACCACCGGGGAACTGGAAACACCATATATTTT
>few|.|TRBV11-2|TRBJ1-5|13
CASRQGFYQPQHF
TGTGCCAGCAGACAGGGATTTTACCAGCCCCAGCATTTT
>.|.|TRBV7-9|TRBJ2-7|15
CASSSNRVVGYEQYF
TGTGCCAGCAGCTCAAATCGGGTAGTGGGCTACGAGCAGTACTTC